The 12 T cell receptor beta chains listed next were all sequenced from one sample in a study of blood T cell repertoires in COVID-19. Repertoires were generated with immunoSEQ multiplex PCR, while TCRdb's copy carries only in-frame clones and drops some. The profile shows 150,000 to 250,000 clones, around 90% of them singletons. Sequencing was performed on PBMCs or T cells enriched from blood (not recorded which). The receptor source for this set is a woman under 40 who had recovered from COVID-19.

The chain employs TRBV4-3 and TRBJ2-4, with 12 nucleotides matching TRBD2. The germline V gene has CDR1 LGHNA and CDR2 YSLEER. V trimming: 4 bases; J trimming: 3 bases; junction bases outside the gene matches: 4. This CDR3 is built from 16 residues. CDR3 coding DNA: TGCGCCAGCAGCCTACGACTAGCGGGAGACAAAAACATTCAGTACTTC. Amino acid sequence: CASSLRLAGDKNIQYF.

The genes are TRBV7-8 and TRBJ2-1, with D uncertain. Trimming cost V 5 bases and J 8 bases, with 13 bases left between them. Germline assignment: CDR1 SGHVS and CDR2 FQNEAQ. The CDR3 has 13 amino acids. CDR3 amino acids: CASSLEAGDEQFF. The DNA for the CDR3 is TGTGCCAGCAGCCTCGAGGCTGGCGATGAGCAGTTCTTC.

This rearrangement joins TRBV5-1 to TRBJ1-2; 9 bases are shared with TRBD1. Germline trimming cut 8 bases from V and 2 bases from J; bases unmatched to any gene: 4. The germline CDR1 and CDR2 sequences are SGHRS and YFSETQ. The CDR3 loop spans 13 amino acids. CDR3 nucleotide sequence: TGCGCCAGTACAGGGGGCTCAAACTATGGCTACACCTTC. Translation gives CASTGGSNYGYTF.

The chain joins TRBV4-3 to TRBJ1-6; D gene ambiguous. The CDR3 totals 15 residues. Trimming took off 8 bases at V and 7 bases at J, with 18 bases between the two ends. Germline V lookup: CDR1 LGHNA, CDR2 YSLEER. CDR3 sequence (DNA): TGCGCCAGCCGCGAACGGGTTCTAGGCAATTCACCCCTCCACTTT. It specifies CASRERVLGNSPLHF.

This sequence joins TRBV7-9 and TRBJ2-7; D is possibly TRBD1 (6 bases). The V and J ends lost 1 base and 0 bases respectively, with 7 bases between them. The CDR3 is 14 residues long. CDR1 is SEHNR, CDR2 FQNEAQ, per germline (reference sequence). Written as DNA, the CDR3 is TGTGCCAGCAGCTTAGGGACAGACTCCTACGAGCAGTACTTC. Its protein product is CASSLGTDSYEQYF.

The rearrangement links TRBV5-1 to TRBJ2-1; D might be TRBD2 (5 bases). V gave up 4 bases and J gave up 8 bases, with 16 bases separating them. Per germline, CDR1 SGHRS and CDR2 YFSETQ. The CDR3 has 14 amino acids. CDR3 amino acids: CASSPQRLNDEQFF. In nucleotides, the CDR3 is TGCGCCAGCAGCCCCCAGCGGCTTAACGATGAGCAGTTCTTC.

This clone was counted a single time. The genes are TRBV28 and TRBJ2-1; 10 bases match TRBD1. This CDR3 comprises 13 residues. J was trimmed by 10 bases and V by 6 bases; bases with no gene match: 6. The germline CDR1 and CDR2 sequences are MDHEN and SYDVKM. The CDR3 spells CASRPPGQGEQFF. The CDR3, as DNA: TGTGCCAGCAGACCTCCGGGACAGGGGGAGCAGTTCTTC.

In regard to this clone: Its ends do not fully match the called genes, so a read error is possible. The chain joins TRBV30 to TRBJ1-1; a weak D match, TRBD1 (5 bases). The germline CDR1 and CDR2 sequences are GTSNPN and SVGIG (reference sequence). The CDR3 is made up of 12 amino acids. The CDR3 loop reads CAAGPQNAEAFF. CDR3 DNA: TGTGCCGCGGGACCGCAGAACGCTGAAGCTTTCTTT.

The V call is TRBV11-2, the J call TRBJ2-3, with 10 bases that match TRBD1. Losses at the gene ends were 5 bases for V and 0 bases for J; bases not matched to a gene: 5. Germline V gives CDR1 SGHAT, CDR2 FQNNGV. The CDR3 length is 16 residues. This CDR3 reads CASSPRQGASTDTQYF. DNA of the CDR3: TGTGCCAGCAGCCCGCGACAGGGGGCCAGCACAGATACGCAGTATTTT.

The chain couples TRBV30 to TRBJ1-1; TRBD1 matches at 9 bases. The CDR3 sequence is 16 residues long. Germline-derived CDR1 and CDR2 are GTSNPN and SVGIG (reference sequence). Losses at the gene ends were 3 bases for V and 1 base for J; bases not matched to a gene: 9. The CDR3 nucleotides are TGTGCCTGGAGCTCCCGGGACAGGGTTTGGAACACTGAAGCTTTCTTT. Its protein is CAWSSRDRVWNTEAFF. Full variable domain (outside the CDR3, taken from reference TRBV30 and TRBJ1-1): SQTIHQWPATLVQPVGSPLSLECTVEGTSNPNLYWYRQAAGRGLQLLFYSVGIGQISSEVPQNLSASRPQDRQFILSSKKLLLSDSGFYLCAWSSRDRVWNTEAFFGQGTRLTVV.

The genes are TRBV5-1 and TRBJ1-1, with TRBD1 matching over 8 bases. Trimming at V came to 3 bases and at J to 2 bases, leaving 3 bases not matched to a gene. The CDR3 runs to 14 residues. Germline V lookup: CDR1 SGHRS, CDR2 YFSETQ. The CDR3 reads CASSWGTGNTEAFF. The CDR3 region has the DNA TGCGCCAGCAGCTGGGGGACAGGTAACACTGAAGCTTTCTTT. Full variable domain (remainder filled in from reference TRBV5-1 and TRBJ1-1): KAGVTQTPRYLIKTRGQQVTLSCSPISGHRSVSWYQQTPGQGLQFLFEYFSETQRNKGNFPGRFSGRQFSNSRSEMNVSTLELGDSALYLCASSWGTGNTEAFFGQGTRLTVV.

CDR3 in amino acids: CASSAGTGGKAEAFF. The CDR3 nucleotides read TGTGCCAGCAGCGCCGGGACAGGGGGAAAGGCTGAAGCTTTCTTT. The V and J genes are TRBV7-9 and TRBJ1-1; 11 bases line up with TRBD1. From germline, CDR1 is SEHNR and CDR2 FQNEAQ (reference sequence). CDR3 length: 15 residues. J was trimmed by 6 bases and V by 5 bases; bases with no gene match: 8. Full variable domain (outside the CDR3, taken from reference TRBV7-9 and TRBJ1-1): DTGVSQNPRHKITKRGQNVTFRCDPISEHNRLYWYRQTLGQGPEFLTYFQNEAQLEKSRLLSDRFSAERPKGSFSTLEIQRTEQGDSAMYLCASSAGTGGKAEAFFGQGTRLTVV.